A single sample gave rise to the 28 T cell receptor beta chains below, sequenced in a study of T cells in Graves' hyperthyroidism and ophthalmopathy. It was RNA transcripts that yielded the amplified TCR beta CDR3 regions. HTBI primers were employed in a first-round RT-PCR of the TCR CDR3. MiXCR was run by TCRdb on the multiplex PCR reads, yielding one entry per CDR3 protein. The sample has a few hundred thousand distinct CDR3 sequences, more than 15% seen once; the top ten hold under 7.5%. The sample comprised blood. Receptors were obtained from a woman aged 25 to 39 with Graves' hyperthyroidism.

For this clonotype: A read error may be the cause here, since a much bigger clone is one base away. CDR3 sequence: CSAPRGASGTTNEQFF. DNA for the CDR3: TGCAGTGCCCCGCGGGGAGCTAGCGGCACCACCAATGAGCAGTTCTTC. The chain employs TRBV20-1 and TRBJ2-1, with 7 bases matching TRBD2. Germline assignment: CDR1 DFQATT and CDR2 SNEGSKA (reference sequence). V shed 6 bases and J 6 bases; nucleotides not matched to a gene: 17. The CDR3 has 16 residues.

This chain joins TRBV7-2 and TRBJ2-7; D unclear. The CDR3 loop spans 15 amino acids. V was shortened by 1 base and J by 0 bases, with 10 bases between the two germline ends. Germline lookup yields CDR1 SGHTA and CDR2 FQGNSA. CDR3 amino acids: CASSLESVISYEQYF. CDR3 nucleotide sequence: TGTGCCAGCAGCTTAGAAAGCGTGATCTCCTACGAGCAGTACTTC.

The table lists this clonotype with many counts. The CDR3 bases are TGTGCCAGCAGGACAGGGACCACCGGGGAGCTGTTTTTT. Residues: CASRTGTTGELFF. The chain has TRBV27 and TRBJ2-2; 7 nucleotides match TRBD1. Trimming cost V 6 bases and J 4 bases; bases outside gene matches: 2. CDR3 size: 13 residues. Looked up from germline, CDR1 is MNHEY and CDR2 is SMNVEV (reference sequence).

As to this clonotype: The junction does not match germline at one end; this may be a read error. The CDR3 sequence: CVSRTGGQTGELFF. CDR3 sequence (DNA): TGTGTCAGCAGGACAGGGGGCCAGACCGGGGAGCTGTTTTTT. The genes are TRBV7-9 and TRBJ2-2, with TRBD1 matching 11 bases. CDR3 length equals 14 residues. Germline V gene lookup returns CDR1 SEHNR and CDR2 FQNEAQ (reference sequence).

The DNA of the CDR3 is TGCAGTGCTAGAGATAGTGGGACAGGGAGGGGAGCTTTCTTT. It specifies CSARDSGTGRGAFF. The chain has TRBV20-1 and TRBJ1-1; 9 positions match TRBD1. This CDR3 has 14 residues. CDR1 is DFQATT and CDR2 is SNEGSKA in the germline V gene (reference sequence). V dropped 0 bases and J dropped 10; count of bases not matched to a gene: 9.

This chain uses TRBV2 with TRBJ2-1; D is unclear. There are 15 residues in the CDR3. From germline, CDR1 is SNHLY and CDR2 FYNNEI. V was trimmed by 6 bases and J by 7 bases, leaving 19 bases between them. Here the CDR3 reads CASSAWSGQINEQFF. The CDR3 coding sequence is TGTGCCAGCAGCGCCTGGTCAGGCCAAATTAATGAGCAGTTCTTC.

Worth noting for this clonotype: At one end, the junction sequence differs from germline, possibly due to a read error. V usage is TRBV29-1 and J usage is TRBJ1-5; D is uncertain. CDR3 length: 12 amino acids. Per the germline V gene, CDR1 is SQVTM and CDR2 is ANQGSEA. The CDR3 loop is CSVGASNQPRHF. The CDR3 coding sequence is TGCAGCGTTGGGGCTAGCAATCAGCCCCGGCATTTT. The entire variable domain, with the rest obtained from reference TRBV29-1 and TRBJ1-5, is as follows: SAVISQKPSRDICQRGTSLTIQCQVDSQVTMMFWYRQQPGQSLTLIATANQGSEATYESGFVIDKFPISRPNLTFSTLTVSNMSPEDSSIYLCSVGASNQPRHFGDGTRLSIL.

This clonotype was recorded many times. The chain uses TRBV14 and TRBJ2-1; no clear D gene. Germline CDR1 is SGHDN and CDR2 is FVKESK. Deletions cut 3 bases from V and 10 bases from J, with 7 bases between. The CDR3 has 11 amino acids. Written as DNA, the CDR3 is TGTGCCAGCAGCCAGAGTCACGAGCAGTTCTTC. Protein: CASSQSHEQFF.

V usage is TRBV6-1 and J usage is TRBJ2-3; D gene unclear. This CDR3 has 13 amino acids. The V end lost 3 bases, the J end lost 2 bases, and 6 bases lay between the germline ends. The V gene's germline CDR1 is MNHNS and CDR2 SASEGT. CDR3: CASSDQDTDTQYF. As DNA, the CDR3 is TGTGCCAGCAGTGATCAAGACACAGATACGCAGTATTTT.

As to this clonotype: This may be a read error: a much more frequent sequence differs by one nucleotide. This rearrangement joins TRBV11-3 to TRBJ2-1; TRBD1 might be the D (5 bases). The CDR3 is made up of 14 amino acids. Germline loops: CDR1 SGHNT, CDR2 YENEEA. The CDR3 reads CAGSFGRAWDEQFF. The CDR3 region has the DNA TGTGCCGGCAGCTTTGGCAGGGCGTGGGATGAGCAGTTCTTC.

This clonotype was observed at least ten times. The V gene is TRBV5-4, the J gene TRBJ1-6; TRBD1 matches 10 bases. The CDR3 is 17 amino acids. After removal of 4 bases from V and 3 bases from J, the junction contained 7 bases not matched to a gene. Per germline, CDR1 SGHNT and CDR2 YYREEE (reference sequence). The CDR3 nucleotides are TGTGCCAGCAGCGACCCGGACAGGGGGAACTATAATTCACCCCTCCACTTT. Amino acids: CASSDPDRGNYNSPLHF.

There are many counts of this clonotype. The chain carries TRBV7-9 and TRBJ1-2; D ambiguous. The CDR3 contains 14 residues. Trimming cost V 1 base and J 6 bases, with 12 bases left between them. Germline lookup yields CDR1 SEHNR and CDR2 FQNEAQ (reference sequence). This chain's CDR3 is CASSLDGVGDGYTF. CDR3 DNA: TGTGCCAGCAGCTTAGATGGGGTTGGTGATGGCTACACCTTC.

This clonotype was seen repeatedly, ten times or more. The V and J genes are TRBV27 and TRBJ1-5; 10 bases are a match to TRBD1. This CDR3 is built from 17 residues. The V segment lost 4 bases and the J segment 5 bases; nucleotides outside the gene matches: 11. Germline V lookup: CDR1 MNHEY, CDR2 SMNVEV (reference sequence). The CDR3 nucleotides read TGTGCCAGCAGTTCCGAATCGACAGGGGGCACTTATCAGCCCCAGCATTTT. It is translated as CASSSESTGGTYQPQHF.

This clonotype came up many times. The chain recombines TRBV2 with TRBJ1-1, with a weak D call TRBD1 (6 bases). The V gene lost 4 bases and the J gene lost 2 bases, with 11 bases spanning the gap. The length of the CDR3 is 14 residues. Germline V CDR1 and CDR2: SNHLY, FYNNEI. In DNA, the CDR3 is TGTGCCAGCAGTGTTACAGGGTCCAACACTGAAGCTTTCTTT. Its protein is CASSVTGSNTEAFF.

J is TRBJ2-7 and V is TRBV28; TRBD2 matches at 13 bases. The ends lost 6 bases at V and 6 bases at J; junction bases unmatched: 5. Germline V gives CDR1 MDHEN, CDR2 SYDVKM. The CDR3 is 14 amino acids. The CDR3 coding sequence is TGTGCCAGCAGCGGGACTAGCGGGACCCCCGAGCAGTACTTC. Translation gives CASSGTSGTPEQYF.

The rearrangement joins TRBV25-1 to TRBJ2-7; 12 bases agree with TRBD1. This CDR3 is built from 16 residues. Trimming at V came to 4 bases and at J to 7 bases, leaving 11 bases not matched to a gene. Looked up from germline, CDR1 is MGHDK and CDR2 is SYGVNS. CDR3 loop: CASSAFGGQGAREQYF. CDR3 nucleotides: TGTGCCAGCAGTGCCTTTGGGGGACAGGGGGCACGGGAGCAGTACTTC.

There are many counts of this clonotype. The V and J genes are TRBV30 and TRBJ2-1, with no clear D. Trimming took 0 bases from V and 4 from J, leaving 7 bases between them. There are 13 residues in the CDR3. CDR1 GTSNPN and CDR2 SVGIG come from the germline V gene (reference sequence). CDR3: CAWSVLSYNEQFF. CDR3 DNA sequence: TGTGCCTGGAGTGTACTTAGTTACAATGAGCAGTTCTTC. The variable domain in full, with the rest retrieved from reference TRBV30 and TRBJ2-1, is SQTIHQWPATLVQPVGSPLSLECTVEGTSNPNLYWYRQAAGRGLQLLFYSVGIGQISSEVPQNLSASRPQDRQFILSSKKLLLSDSGFYLCAWSVLSYNEQFFGPGTRLTVL.

In regard to this clonotype: A junction end diverges from the germline sequence, so it may reflect a read error. V is TRBV10-2 and J is TRBJ2-7; the match to TRBD1 covers 7 bases. CDR1 is WSHSY, CDR2 SAAADI, per germline. The CDR3 has 17 residues. The CDR3 sequence is CASMPLPTGPSSYGQYF. CDR3 nucleotides: TGCGCCAGCATGCCCCTGCCGACAGGGCCTAGCTCCTACGGGCAGTACTTC.

The chain recombines TRBV9 with TRBJ2-2; no firm D call. The CDR3 runs 15 residues. V was pared by 5 bases and J by 6 bases, with 17 bases between. Germline-derived CDR1 and CDR2 are SGDLS and YYNGEE. CDR3 DNA: TGTGCCAGCAGTTCACTCCGCCCGGAAGCCGGGGAGCTGTTTTTT. Its protein is CASSSLRPEAGELFF.

This clonotype was recorded many times. The J gene is TRBJ2-7, the V gene TRBV7-4; 9 positions match TRBD1. J gave up 2 bases and V 5 bases, and 7 bases lay outside the gene matches. CDR1 is SGHVT, CDR2 SQSDAQ, per germline. The CDR3 runs to 15 residues. The CDR3: CASSRAGQGPYEQYF. The DNA of the CDR3 is TGTGCCAGCAGCCGAGCGGGACAGGGTCCCTACGAGCAGTACTTC.

This clonotype showed up many times. The chain employs TRBV12-3 or TRBV12-4 and TRBJ2-2; the D is unclear. The CDR3 runs 14 residues. Trimming stripped 8 bases from V and 4 bases from J, with 14 bases between. This CDR3 reads CASSTGTVTGELFF. CDR3 coding DNA: TGTGCCAGCTCCACCGGTACGGTCACCGGGGAGCTGTTTTTT.

This clonotype was seen many times. The rearrangement links TRBV20-1 to TRBJ1-5; D remains unclear. The CDR3 is made up of 13 amino acids. V lost 6 bases and J 5 bases, leaving 14 bases between the germline ends. CDR1 and CDR2 from the germline V gene are DFQATT and SNEGSKA (reference sequence). CDR3 sequence: CSAEGRPDQPQHF. CDR3 coding DNA: TGCAGTGCCGAGGGCAGGCCTGATCAGCCCCAGCATTTT.

The chain joins TRBV19 to TRBJ1-1, with D unclear. V was shortened by 2 bases and J by 9 bases, with 10 bases between the two germline ends. This CDR3 is 12 amino acids long. Per the germline V gene, CDR1 is LNHDA and CDR2 is SQIVND (reference sequence). In nucleotides, the CDR3 is TGTGCCAGTAGTATAAGTGCGCTACAAGCTTTCTTT. Its protein product is CASSISALQAFF.

This chain uses TRBV4-1 with TRBJ1-5; TRBD1 matches 8 bases. Trimming at V came to 4 bases and at J to 3 bases, leaving 5 bases not matched to a gene. CDR1 is MGHRA and CDR2 is YSYEKL in the germline V gene. The CDR3 covers 15 residues. The CDR3: CASSRTTGANQPQHF. The DNA of the CDR3 is TGCGCCAGCAGCCGGACGACAGGGGCCAATCAGCCCCAGCATTTT.

This chain connects TRBV20-1 to TRBJ2-1, with D perhaps matching TRBD1 (5 bases). This CDR3 region has 14 residues. Germline CDR1 reads DFQATT; CDR2 reads SNEGSKA (reference sequence). Between the trimmed V and J ends, which lost 5 bases and 6 bases, there was a span of 17 bases. In DNA, the CDR3 is TGCAGTGCTGAAACAGGTTTATCGAGCAATGAGCAGTTCTTC. It codes for CSAETGLSSNEQFF.

This clonotype was observed many times. This chain connects TRBV5-1 to TRBJ2-7; 15 bases agree with TRBD2. With 5 bases clipped from V and 5 bases from J, the junction kept 11 bases outside the gene matches. Germline loops: CDR1 SGHRS, CDR2 YFSETQ. The CDR3 length is 17 residues. This chain's CDR3 is CASSSGTSGRYTHEQYF. CDR3 coding DNA: TGCGCCAGCAGTTCGGGGACTAGCGGGAGGTATACCCACGAGCAGTACTTC.

In its sample, this clonotype was seen many times. V is TRBV5-1 and J is TRBJ2-1; 15 bases fit TRBD2. Germline CDR1 SGHRS, CDR2 YFSETQ. This CDR3 comprises 16 residues. After removal of 3 bases from V and 8 bases from J, the junction contained 6 bases not matched to a gene. The CDR3 DNA reads TGCGCCAGCAGCTGGACTAGCGGGAGGGCCGCAGATGAGCAGTTCTTC. It codes for CASSWTSGRAADEQFF. Together with reference TRBV5-1 and TRBJ2-1, the CDR3 gives the full variable domain: KAGVTQTPRYLIKTRGQQVTLSCSPISGHRSVSWYQQTPGQGLQFLFEYFSETQRNKGNFPGRFSGRQFSNSRSEMNVSTLELGDSALYLCASSWTSGRAADEQFFGPGTRLTVL.

The chain links TRBV12-3 or TRBV12-4 to TRBJ2-7, with TRBD2 identical over 14 bases. The junction had 11 bases not matched to a gene; V was cut back by 2 bases and J by 5 bases. The CDR3 loop spans 18 amino acids. This CDR3 reads CASSLMGLAGDWYHEQYF. The CDR3 DNA reads TGTGCCAGCAGTTTAATGGGACTAGCGGGAGATTGGTATCACGAGCAGTACTTC.